These 30 T cell receptor beta chains share one sample of origin, sequenced in a study of T cell clones after liver transplantation. Data came from immunoSEQ multiplex PCR; TCRdb stores just in-frame clones and leaves some out. This sample has fewer than 85,000 clones, with about four fifths found just once. The starting material was CD4+ T cells from blood, obtained 12 months after liver transplant. The receptors were gathered from a human patient who received a liver transplant. Some T cells may originate from the graft donor.

The sample holds a few counts of this clone. The chain is built from TRBV5-1 and TRBJ2-1; unclear D gene. The CDR3 extends over 13 amino acids. Germline assignment: CDR1 SGHRS and CDR2 YFSETQ. V lost 0 bases to trimming and J lost 8 bases, with 9 bases between them. CDR3 in amino acids: CASSLAVADEQFF. CDR3 nucleotide sequence: TGCGCCAGCAGCTTGGCCGTTGCGGATGAGCAGTTCTTC.

The V gene is TRBV18, the J gene TRBJ2-6; 7 nucleotides line up with TRBD2. The CDR3 contains 17 residues. V was clipped by 6 bases and J by 0 bases; unmatched bases: 8. Germline values: CDR1 KGHSH, CDR2 LQKENI. Here the CDR3 DNA reads TGTGCCAGCTCGCCCCTAAGGGAGGGCTCTGGGGCCAACGTCCTGACTTTC. Amino acids: CASSPLREGSGANVLTF.

The V gene is TRBV18, the J gene TRBJ1-5; D gene ambiguous. The CDR3 contains 14 residues. Trimming cost V 4 bases and J 2 bases, with 9 bases left between them. The V gene's germline CDR1 is KGHSH and CDR2 LQKENI. CDR3 nucleotide sequence: TGTGCCAGCTCACTGGGGTGGGGCAATCAGCCCCAGCATTTT. This gives the protein CASSLGWGNQPQHF.

In this sample, this clone turned up once. This chain connects TRBV5-1 to TRBJ2-5; possibly TRBD2 for D (7 bases). Germline CDR1 and CDR2: SGHRS and YFSETQ. This CDR3 has 14 amino acids. Trimming took 0 bases from V and 6 from J, leaving 12 bases between them. CDR3 protein: CASSLEGGTKTQYF. The CDR3 coding sequence is TGCGCCAGCAGCTTGGAGGGAGGGACAAAGACCCAGTACTTC.

The V call is TRBV7-2, the J call TRBJ2-1, with TRBD1 as a possible D gene (5 bases). This CDR3 comprises 15 residues. The germline CDR1 and CDR2 sequences are SGHTA and FQGNSA. V was clipped by 5 bases and J by 3 bases, with 14 bases between them. The CDR3 region has the DNA TGTGCCAGCAGCCCCCAACAGGCCCTCTACAATGAGCAGTTCTTC. Its protein is CASSPQQALYNEQFF.

The genes are TRBV4-1 and TRBJ1-5; the match to TRBD1 covers 7 bases. Trimming at V came to 0 bases and at J to 6 bases, leaving 11 bases not matched to a gene. CDR1 is MGHRA, CDR2 YSYEKL, per germline. This CDR3 region has 17 residues. The CDR3 nucleotides are TGCGCCAGCAGCCAAGATTTTAACAGGGGAAGGGGTCAGCCCCAGCATTTT. This codes for CASSQDFNRGRGQPQHF.

The V call is TRBV10-3, the J call TRBJ1-3; 7 positions match TRBD1. Germline V CDR1 and CDR2: ENHRY, SYGVKD. The CDR3 is made up of 16 amino acids. The trim removed 2 bases at V and 1 base at J, leaving 5 bases unmatched. The DNA of the CDR3 is TGTGCCATCAGTGAGCTTGAGGGGGCTTCTGGAAACACCATATATTTT. This gives the protein CAISELEGASGNTIYF.

There are a few counts of this clone. The chain combines TRBV15 with TRBJ2-2; weak D call: TRBD1 (6 bases). The germline V gene has CDR1 LNHNV and CDR2 YYDKDF (reference sequence). There are 15 residues in the CDR3. The V and J ends lost 1 base and 4 bases respectively, with 10 bases between them. The CDR3 DNA reads as TGTGCCACCAGCAGAGGACAGGCGATCACCGGGGAGCTGTTTTTT. Translated, it gives CATSRGQAITGELFF.

The V call is TRBV19, the J call TRBJ2-2; TRBD2 might be the D (5 bases). With 3 bases removed from V and 2 bases from J, the gap between germline ends came to 10 bases. The length of the CDR3 is 15 residues. Germline loops: CDR1 LNHDA, CDR2 SQIVND (reference sequence). DNA for the CDR3: TGTGCCAGTAGTATCGGAGGAGTAAACACCGGGGAGCTGTTTTTT. The encoded protein is CASSIGGVNTGELFF.

The chain carries TRBV2 and TRBJ1-2, with TRBD1 as a possible D gene (5 bases). CDR1 and CDR2 (germline): SNHLY, FYNNEI. This CDR3 has 12 residues. Trimming took 7 bases from V and 8 from J, leaving 14 bases between them. CDR3 loop: CASMVGAGGYTF. The CDR3 nucleotides read TGTGCCAGCATGGTCGGGGCAGGGGGCTACACCTTC.

This chain connects TRBV29-1 to TRBJ1-2, with D hard to call. Per germline, CDR1 SQVTM and CDR2 ANQGSEA. Between the trimmed V and J ends, which lost 0 bases and 1 base, there was a span of 18 bases. The CDR3 spans 17 residues. CDR3 nucleotide sequence: TGCAGCGTTGAAGATATGAGCGGTGGCAGTGATAACTATGGCTACACCTTC. This translates into CSVEDMSGGSDNYGYTF.

This clone was seen only a few times. This sequence joins TRBV5-4 and TRBJ2-1, with 7 positions matching TRBD2. CDR1 is SGHNT, CDR2 YYREEE, per germline (reference sequence). The CDR3 totals 16 residues. V trimming: 0 bases; J trimming: 4 bases; junction bases outside the gene matches: 7. In DNA, the CDR3 is TGTGCCAGCAGCTTGGCGGCTAGCGGACTATACAATGAGCAGTTCTTC. The encoded protein is CASSLAASGLYNEQFF.

This chain connects TRBV29-1 to TRBJ1-3, with D possibly matching TRBD1 (6 bases). In germline, CDR1 is SQVTM, CDR2 ANQGSEA. There are 13 residues in the CDR3. Trimming cost V 7 bases and J 5 bases, with 15 bases left between them. CDR3 DNA: TGCAGCGCCCTCGACGGGGGCAGAAACACCATATATTTT. Amino acid sequence: CSALDGGRNTIYF.

The chain carries TRBV27 and TRBJ2-7, with D perhaps matching TRBD2 (8 bases). The germline V gene encodes CDR1 MNHEY and CDR2 SMNVEV (reference sequence). The CDR3 spans 16 residues. V lost 3 bases and J 2 bases, leaving 17 bases between the germline ends. CDR3 loop: CASSFKPGGGPYEQYF. The CDR3 DNA reads TGTGCCAGCAGTTTCAAACCGGGAGGGGGCCCCTACGAGCAGTACTTC.

The genes are TRBV15 and TRBJ2-7; D possibly corresponds to TRBD1 (6 bases). Germline V CDR1 and CDR2: LNHNV, YYDKDF (reference sequence). This CDR3 has 16 amino acids. The ends were cut back, 1 base at V and 7 bases at J, with 20 bases in the middle. CDR3 region: CATSRGLGTPSLEQYF. As DNA, the CDR3 is TGTGCCACCAGCAGAGGTTTAGGGACACCTTCTCTAGAGCAGTACTTC. Supplemented by reference TRBV15 and TRBJ2-7, the full variable domain reads DAMVIQNPRYQVTQFGKPVTLSCSQTLNHNVMYWYQQKSSQAPKLLFHYYDKDFNNEADTPDNFQSRRPNTSFCFLDIRSPGLGDTAMYLCATSRGLGTPSLEQYFGPGTRLTVT.

Details on this clone: Its ends do not fully match the called genes, so a read error is possible. The chain links TRBV7-9 to TRBJ1-2; possibly TRBD1 for D (6 bases). The CDR3 has 13 residues. Germline values: CDR1 SEHNR, CDR2 FQNEAQ (reference sequence). The DNA for the CDR3 is TGTGCCAGCACCTTAACAGGGAACGAGGGCTACACCTTC. It yields the protein CASTLTGNEGYTF.

Judged by abundance, this clone is medium-sized. CDR3 sequence reads: CASRRGQAADQPQHF. CDR3 bases: TGCGCCAGCAGAAGGGGGCAGGCGGCCGATCAGCCCCAGCATTTT. The chain combines TRBV5-1 with TRBJ1-5, with 7 bases identical to TRBD1. CDR1 and CDR2 (germline): SGHRS, YFSETQ. The CDR3 totals 15 residues. V dropped 5 bases and J dropped 5; count of bases not matched to a gene: 10.

A few counts support this clone. Additional DNA sequences in this sample encode the identical CDR3. The chain employs TRBV19 and TRBJ1-2, with no clear D. Germline V lookup: CDR1 LNHDA, CDR2 SQIVND (reference sequence). The CDR3 has 15 amino acids. With 2 bases removed from V and 2 bases from J, the gap between germline ends came to 12 bases. The CDR3 DNA sequence: TGTGCCAGTAGTATACTTGACTCAAGGAACTATGGCTACACCTTC. Protein sequence: CASSILDSRNYGYTF. The full variable domain, in which reference TRBV19 and TRBJ1-2 provide the parts outside the CDR3, is DGGITQSPKYLFRKEGQNVTLSCEQNLNHDAMYWYRQDPGQGLRLIYYSQIVNDFQKGDIAEGYSVSREKKESFPLTVTSAQKNPTAFYLCASSILDSRNYGYTFGSGTRLTVV.

This chain uses TRBV30 with TRBJ2-4; D not certain. The ends were cut back, 0 bases at V and 5 bases at J, with 11 bases in the middle. The CDR3 sequence is 14 residues long. Germline V gene sequence: CDR1 GTSNPN, CDR2 SVGIG (reference sequence). CDR3 protein: CAWSVPPQQNIQYF. CDR3 DNA: TGTGCCTGGAGTGTCCCTCCTCAACAAAACATTCAGTACTTC.

V gene TRBV21-1 combines with J gene TRBJ2-5; TRBD2 is taken as the D call from the table, unchecked against the DNA. TRBV21-1 is an annotated pseudogene. CDR3 length: 16 amino acids. The CDR3 DNA follows: TGTGCCAGCAGCAAAGCCCTCCCCGCGTACCAAGAGACCCAGTACTTC. It translates to CASSKALPAYQETQYF.

The gene calls are TRBV5-4 and TRBJ2-5; unclear D gene. Germline values: CDR1 SGHNT, CDR2 YYREEE (reference sequence). V was trimmed by 1 base and J by 1 base, leaving 8 bases between them. The length of the CDR3 is 14 residues. CDR3 protein: CASSLQTGQETQYF. CDR3 DNA: TGTGCCAGCAGCTTGCAGACCGGCCAAGAGACCCAGTACTTC.

This sequence joins TRBV5-1 and TRBJ2-7; 11 nucleotides align to TRBD2. This CDR3 contains 15 residues. Per germline, CDR1 SGHRS and CDR2 YFSETQ. V trimming: 6 bases; J trimming: 3 bases; junction bases outside the gene matches: 8. CDR3 in DNA: TGCGCCAGCACCCAAATAGCGGGAGGGCTCTACGAGCAGTACTTC. It is translated as CASTQIAGGLYEQYF.

This chain uses TRBV5-4 with TRBJ2-3; D might be TRBD1 (5 bases). V lost 0 bases, J lost 0 bases, and 8 bases lay in between. Germline CDR1 reads SGHNT; CDR2 reads YYREEE (reference sequence). CDR3 length: 15 amino acids. In nucleotides, the CDR3 is TGTGCCAGCAGCTTGGGGGGCGGTAGCACAGATACGCAGTATTTT. It translates to CASSLGGGSTDTQYF.

This clone was observed a few times. The chain's CDR3 is CASSLEAGYNEQFF. In DNA form, the CDR3 reads TGCGCCAGCAGCTTGGAAGCGGGCTACAATGAGCAGTTCTTC. The chain uses TRBV5-1 and TRBJ2-1, with D possibly being TRBD2 (6 bases). Trimming shortened V by 0 bases and J by 3 bases, and 7 bases separated the two germline ends. Germline lookup yields CDR1 SGHRS and CDR2 YFSETQ. This CDR3 has 14 amino acids.

J is TRBJ1-2 and V is TRBV19; 7 bases align to TRBD1. The CDR3 length is 14 residues. Germline-derived CDR1 and CDR2 are LNHDA and SQIVND (reference sequence). V shed 6 bases, J shed 2 bases, and the junction held 6 bases outside the gene matches. The CDR3 DNA is TGTGCCAGTAGCCCCGGGACAGCAAACTATGGCTACACCTTC. It codes for CASSPGTANYGYTF.

This chain joins TRBV5-6 and TRBJ2-3; D could derive from TRBD1 or TRBD2 (6 bases each). Germline loops: CDR1 SGHDT, CDR2 YYEEEE. The CDR3 consists of 15 residues. V shed 1 base and J shed 2 bases, with 11 bases lying between them. CDR3 protein: CASSLSPGATDTQYF. Here the CDR3 DNA reads TGTGCCAGCAGCTTGAGTCCGGGGGCCACAGATACGCAGTATTTT.

V is TRBV30 and J is TRBJ1-3; D gene unclear. V was pared by 3 bases and J by 4 bases, with 10 bases between. The CDR3 contains 13 residues. Germline CDR1 is GTSNPN and CDR2 is SVGIG (reference sequence). In DNA, the CDR3 is TGTGCCTGGAGGCCGGCCGGCGGAAACACCATATATTTT. It encodes CAWRPAGGNTIYF.

The rearrangement uses TRBV11-2 and TRBJ2-3; the match to TRBD2 covers 14 bases. CDR3 length: 17 amino acids. V lost 5 bases to trimming and J lost 4 bases; unmatched junction nucleotides: 8. Germline loops: CDR1 SGHAT, CDR2 FQNNGV. The CDR3 nucleotides are TGTGCCAGCAGCGAGAGACTAGCGGGAGGGAGTGCAGATACGCAGTATTTT. Encoded protein: CASSERLAGGSADTQYF.

The J gene is TRBJ2-1, the V gene TRBV4-2; D remains unclear. V dropped 0 bases and J dropped 2 bases, with 5 bases sitting between them. The CDR3 is 14 residues long. The germline V gene has CDR1 LGHNA and CDR2 YNFKEQ. CDR3 nucleotides: TGTGCCAGCAGCCAAGACTGGGCCTACAATGAGCAGTTCTTC. It codes for CASSQDWAYNEQFF.

V and J are TRBV5-6 and TRBJ1-1; D is undetermined. Trimming left V 0 bases short and J 3 bases short, with 6 bases between. The CDR3 has 13 amino acids. Germline lookup yields CDR1 SGHDT and CDR2 YYEEEE. The CDR3 is CASSLDGYTEAFF. Here the CDR3 DNA reads TGTGCCAGCAGCTTGGACGGGTACACTGAAGCTTTCTTT.